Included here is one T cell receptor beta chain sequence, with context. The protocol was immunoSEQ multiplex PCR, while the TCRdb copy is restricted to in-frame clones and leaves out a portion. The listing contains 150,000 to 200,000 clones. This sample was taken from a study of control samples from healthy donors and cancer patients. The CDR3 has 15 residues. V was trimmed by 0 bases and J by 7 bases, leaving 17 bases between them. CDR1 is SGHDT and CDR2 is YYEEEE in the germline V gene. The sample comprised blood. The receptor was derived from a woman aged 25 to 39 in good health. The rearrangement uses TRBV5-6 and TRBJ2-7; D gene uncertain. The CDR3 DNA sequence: TGTGCCAGCAGCTTGGACACCGTGGGTATGAGGGAGCAGTACTTC. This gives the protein CASSLDTVGMREQYF.